The 14 T cell receptor beta chains below all came from one sample that was sequenced in a study of response to subunit inactivated influenza vaccine. Via MiXCR, TCRdb re-called the RT-PCR reads, giving one row per CDR3 protein. The sample holds more than 550,000 distinct CDR3 sequences, around 11% seen once. This sample also appeared in a second study, on T cells expressing NK-cell markers. From that second work: As the method of synthesis, 5'RACE template switching with UMIs yielded TCR beta cDNA.

The sample was PBMCs from blood, taken on the day of vaccination. The source of these receptors is a middle-aged man who received an inactivated influenza vaccine.

The sample holds a few counts of this clonotype. The chain links TRBV6-6 to TRBJ2-1; D might be TRBD2 (6 bases). The germline gives CDR1 MNHNY, CDR2 SVGAGI (reference sequence). Trimming took 6 bases from V and 7 from J, leaving 13 bases between them. This CDR3 contains 13 residues. This CDR3 reads CASRQDGGNEQFF. Here the CDR3 DNA reads TGTGCCAGCAGACAAGATGGGGGGAATGAGCAGTTCTTC.

This clonotype came up many times. The gene calls are TRBV7-2 and TRBJ2-5; 11 bases are shared with TRBD2. The V and J ends lost 5 bases and 12 bases, in that order; junction bases with no gene match: 14. CDR3 length: 15 residues. Germline assignment: CDR1 SGHTA and CDR2 FQGNSA. The CDR3 loop reads CASSPPGLAGGGKYF. The DNA for the CDR3 is TGTGCCAGCAGCCCCCCCGGACTAGCGGGTGGGGGTAAGTACTTC.

This chain uses TRBV29-1 with TRBJ2-1; D tentatively fits TRBD1 or TRBD2 (6 bases each). V was clipped by 6 bases and J by 7 bases, with 16 bases between them. The CDR3 is 13 residues long. The germline V gene encodes CDR1 SQVTM and CDR2 ANQGSEA. CDR3 region: CSVSGGKWNEQFF. CDR3 bases: TGCAGCGTGTCCGGGGGCAAGTGGAATGAGCAGTTCTTC.

The chain combines TRBV7-2 with TRBJ2-3; no clear D. The V gene's germline CDR1 is SGHTA and CDR2 FQGNSA. The CDR3 is 14 amino acids. V was trimmed by 4 bases and J by 6 bases, leaving 14 bases between them. The CDR3 coding sequence is TGTGCCAGCAGCTACGGACGCTCTCCGGATACGCAGTATTTT. As protein: CASSYGRSPDTQYF.

The chain uses TRBV5-1 and TRBJ2-3; 13 nucleotides match TRBD2. This CDR3 comprises 15 residues. Germline V CDR1 and CDR2: SGHRS, YFSETQ. V dropped 4 bases and J dropped 3; count of bases not matched to a gene: 2. CDR3 sequence (DNA): TGCGCCAGCAGCACGGGACTAGCGGGGACAGATACGCAGTATTTT. Protein product: CASSTGLAGTDTQYF.

This clonotype is judged medium-sized. V and J are TRBV7-9 and TRBJ2-2; unclear D gene. Germline loops: CDR1 SEHNR, CDR2 FQNEAQ (reference sequence). The CDR3 is 13 amino acids. V was pared by 5 bases and J by 2 bases, with 6 bases between. Here the CDR3 reads CASSKLNTGELFF. The CDR3 nucleotides are TGTGCCAGCAGCAAACTTAACACCGGGGAGCTGTTTTTT.

This clonotype has just a few counts. The genes are TRBV27 and TRBJ2-1; tentative D call: TRBD2 (6 bases). Germline V CDR1 and CDR2: MNHEY, SMNVEV (reference sequence). There are 14 residues in the CDR3. Trimming stripped 5 bases from V and 7 bases from J, with 15 bases between. Written as DNA, the CDR3 is TGTGCCAGCAGTATTAGCGGACCTACGAATGAGCAGTTCTTC. This sequence encodes CASSISGPTNEQFF.

This clonotype has more than one count but fewer than ten. The chain links TRBV6-5 to TRBJ1-2; 8 nucleotides line up with TRBD1. J was trimmed by 2 bases and V by 2 bases; bases with no gene match: 1. This CDR3 has 14 residues. Germline V gene lookup returns CDR1 MNHEY and CDR2 SVGAGI. The CDR3 region is CASSYGDRNYGYTF. The CDR3 region has the DNA TGTGCCAGCAGTTACGGGGACAGGAACTATGGCTACACCTTC.

The chain is built from TRBV28 and TRBJ1-5, with D maybe TRBD1 (5 bases). The CDR3 is made up of 17 amino acids. Per germline, CDR1 MDHEN and CDR2 SYDVKM. Trimming left V 6 bases short and J 2 bases short, with 20 bases between. CDR3 sequence (DNA): TGTGCCAGCAGCCGTGAGGGGTATAAGAGTGGCAATCAGCCCCAGCATTTT. This sequence encodes CASSREGYKSGNQPQHF.

This clonotype has more than one count but fewer than ten. V usage is TRBV18 and J usage is TRBJ2-7; a possible D gene is TRBD2 (6 bases). V dropped 3 bases and J dropped 1 base, with 7 bases sitting between them. The CDR3 consists of 13 residues. CDR1 is KGHSH and CDR2 is LQKENI in the germline V gene. In DNA, the CDR3 is TGTGCCAGCTCACCGGAGGGATCCTACGAGCAGTACTTC. The encoded protein is CASSPEGSYEQYF. The full variable domain, rest sourced from reference TRBV18 and TRBJ2-7, is NAGVMQNPRHLVRRRGQEARLRCSPMKGHSHVYWYRQLPEEGLKFMVYLQKENIIDESGMPKERFSAEFPKEGPSILRIQQVVRGDSAAYFCASSPEGSYEQYFGPGTRLTVT.

The rearrangement joins TRBV20-1 to TRBJ2-5; 7 positions agree with TRBD1. Trimming cost V 8 bases and J 5 bases; bases outside gene matches: 14. The CDR3 is 14 amino acids. The germline gives CDR1 DFQATT, CDR2 SNEGSKA (reference sequence). The CDR3 DNA reads as TGCAGTATAGGAGAGGGGGCCTTCCGGGAGACCCAGTACTTC. It codes for CSIGEGAFRETQYF.

This clonotype was detected a few times. The rearrangement uses TRBV21-1 and TRBJ2-3; the DNA was not compared with TRBD2, the D call given in the table. TRBV21-1 is deemed a pseudogene. This CDR3 region has 14 residues. The CDR3 DNA reads as TGTGCCAGAGGGACTAGCGACCACACAGATACGCAGTATTTT. Translation gives CARGTSDHTDTQYF.

This clonotype was observed a few times. The chain couples TRBV20-1 to TRBJ2-7; 7 positions agree with TRBD2. Germline loops: CDR1 DFQATT, CDR2 SNEGSKA (reference sequence). The V and J ends lost 0 bases and 5 bases, in that order; junction bases with no gene match: 7. The CDR3 runs to 14 residues. The CDR3 is CSARDSAGVHEQYF. The CDR3 region has the DNA TGCAGTGCTAGAGATTCCGCGGGAGTGCACGAGCAGTACTTC.

The chain combines TRBV18 with TRBJ1-1; D is possibly TRBD1 (6 bases). Deletions cut 9 bases from V and 0 bases from J, with 14 bases between. The CDR3 sequence is 14 residues long. Germline assignment: CDR1 KGHSH and CDR2 LQKENI. The CDR3 loop reads CASSYGDMNTEAFF. The DNA of the CDR3 is TGTGCCAGTTCCTACGGGGACATGAACACTGAAGCTTTCTTT.